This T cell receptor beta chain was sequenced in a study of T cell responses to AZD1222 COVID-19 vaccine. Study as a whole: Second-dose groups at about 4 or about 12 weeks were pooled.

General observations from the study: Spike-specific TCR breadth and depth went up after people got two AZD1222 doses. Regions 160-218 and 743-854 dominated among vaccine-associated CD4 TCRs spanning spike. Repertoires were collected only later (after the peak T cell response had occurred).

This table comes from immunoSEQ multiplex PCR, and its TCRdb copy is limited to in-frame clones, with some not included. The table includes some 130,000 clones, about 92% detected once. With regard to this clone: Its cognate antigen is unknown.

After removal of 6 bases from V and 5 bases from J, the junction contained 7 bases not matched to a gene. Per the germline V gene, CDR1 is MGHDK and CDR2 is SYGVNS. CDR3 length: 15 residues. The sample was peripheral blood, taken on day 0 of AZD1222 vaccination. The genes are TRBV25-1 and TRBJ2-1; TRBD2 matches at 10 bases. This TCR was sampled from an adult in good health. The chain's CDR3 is CASSKGLAANNEQFF. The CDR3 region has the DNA TGTGCCAGCAGCAAAGGACTAGCGGCCAACAATGAGCAGTTCTTC. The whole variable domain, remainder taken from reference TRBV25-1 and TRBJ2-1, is EADIYQTPRYLVIGTGKKITLECSQTMGHDKMYWYQQDPGMELHLIHYSYGVNSTEKGDLSSESTVSRIRTEHFPLTLESARPSHTSQYLCASSKGLAANNEQFFGPGTRLTVL.